The sequence of this TCR beta chain was determined in a study of T cell repertoires in cytomegalovirus infection. The wider study: In public TCR beta signatures, there were indications of both CMV infection and matching HLA type.

The CDR3 spans 14 residues. Germline V CDR1 and CDR2: SGHNT, YYREEE (reference sequence). V lost 0 bases, J lost 6 bases, and 13 bases lay in between. TCRdb reprocessed the reads via MiXCR and lists one record per CDR3 protein. Of more than 500,000 distinct CDR3 sequences listed, about 17% were seen once; the top ten hold 20% to 30%. The chain links TRBV5-4 to TRBJ2-7, with D maybe TRBD1 (5 bases). This clonotype originated in a human donor in good health (CMV status not recorded). Some clones in this sample may be carry-over from other donors' samples. Sequencing used CD8+ T cells from PBMCs. This CDR3 is CASSLDGQGGEQYF. DNA of the CDR3: TGTGCCAGCAGCTTGGATGGTCAGGGCGGCGAGCAGTACTTC.